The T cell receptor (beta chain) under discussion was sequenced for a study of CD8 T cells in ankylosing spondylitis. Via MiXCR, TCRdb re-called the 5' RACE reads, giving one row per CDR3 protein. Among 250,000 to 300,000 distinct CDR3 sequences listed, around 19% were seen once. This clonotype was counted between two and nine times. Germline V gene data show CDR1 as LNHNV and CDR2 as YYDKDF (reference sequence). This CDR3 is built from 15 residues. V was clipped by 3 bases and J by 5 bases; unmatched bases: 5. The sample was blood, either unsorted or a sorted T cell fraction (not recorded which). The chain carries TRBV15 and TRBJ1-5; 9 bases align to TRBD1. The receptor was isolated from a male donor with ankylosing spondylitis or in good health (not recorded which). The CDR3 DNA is TGTGCCACCAGCAGCGGGACAGGGTCCTATCAGCCCCAGCATTTT. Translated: CATSSGTGSYQPQHF.